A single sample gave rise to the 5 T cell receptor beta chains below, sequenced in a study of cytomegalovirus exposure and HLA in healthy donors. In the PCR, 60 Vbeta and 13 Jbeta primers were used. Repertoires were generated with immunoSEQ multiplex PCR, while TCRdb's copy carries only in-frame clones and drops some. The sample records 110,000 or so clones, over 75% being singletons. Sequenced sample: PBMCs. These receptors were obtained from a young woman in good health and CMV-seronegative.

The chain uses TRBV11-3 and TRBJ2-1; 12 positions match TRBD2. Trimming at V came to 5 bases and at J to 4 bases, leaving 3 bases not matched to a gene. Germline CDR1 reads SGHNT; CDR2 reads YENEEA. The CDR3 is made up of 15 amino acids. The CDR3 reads CASSTGLAGYNEQFF. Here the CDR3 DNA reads TGTGCCAGCAGCACGGGACTAGCGGGTTACAATGAGCAGTTCTTC.

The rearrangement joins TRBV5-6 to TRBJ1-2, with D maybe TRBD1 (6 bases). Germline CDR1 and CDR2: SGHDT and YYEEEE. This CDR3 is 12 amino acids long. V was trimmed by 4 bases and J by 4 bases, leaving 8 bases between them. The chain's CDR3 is CASSGQFYGYTF. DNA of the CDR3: TGTGCCAGCAGCGGACAGTTCTATGGCTACACCTTC.

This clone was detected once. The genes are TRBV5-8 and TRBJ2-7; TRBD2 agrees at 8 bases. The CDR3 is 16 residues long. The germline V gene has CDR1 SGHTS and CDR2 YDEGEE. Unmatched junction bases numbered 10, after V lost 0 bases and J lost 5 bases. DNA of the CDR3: TGTGCCAGCAGCTTGGCTGCGGGAGGTATCTGGGACGAGCAGTACTTC. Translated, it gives CASSLAAGGIWDEQYF.

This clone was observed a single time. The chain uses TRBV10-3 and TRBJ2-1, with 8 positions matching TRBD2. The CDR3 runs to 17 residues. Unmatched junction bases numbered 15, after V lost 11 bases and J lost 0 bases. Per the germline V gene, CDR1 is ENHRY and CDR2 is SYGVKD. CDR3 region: CAAGGPGRGSSYNEQFF. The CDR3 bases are TGTGCCGCGGGAGGCCCCGGGAGGGGGAGCTCCTACAATGAGCAGTTCTTC.

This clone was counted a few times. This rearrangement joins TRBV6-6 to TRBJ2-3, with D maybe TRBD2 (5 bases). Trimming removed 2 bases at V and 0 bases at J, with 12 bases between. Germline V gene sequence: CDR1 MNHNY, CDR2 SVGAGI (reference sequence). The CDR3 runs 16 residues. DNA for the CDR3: TGTGCCAGCAGTTACCGGGATTCACCTAGCACAGATACGCAGTATTTT. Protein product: CASSYRDSPSTDTQYF.